This TCR beta chain derives from a study of cytomegalovirus exposure and HLA in healthy donors. It was with 60 Vbeta and 13 Jbeta primers that the PCR ran. This table comes from immunoSEQ multiplex PCR, and its TCRdb copy is limited to in-frame clones, with some not included. Its listing shows 100,000 or so clones. Concerning this clone: Its antigen is as yet unknown.

Regarding the study as a whole: Later work associated more than 15,000 TCR beta sequences with HLA alleles at 0.05 false discovery rate. Rare TCR sequences predominated, though certain public TCRs were found in many donors. Serostatus for CMV was the only available immune exposure information.

This sequence originates from a man aged 50 or older in good health and CMV-seronegative. The sample consisted of PBMCs.

CDR3 sequence: CASSLQGLNNQPQHF. CDR3 in DNA: TGTGCCAGCAGCTTACAGGGGTTAAACAATCAGCCCCAGCATTTT. The chain carries TRBV5-5 and TRBJ1-5; the match to TRBD1 covers 7 bases. The germline V gene has CDR1 SGHKS and CDR2 YYEKEE (reference sequence). After removal of 2 bases from V and 3 bases from J, the junction contained 5 bases not matched to a gene. The CDR3 covers 15 residues.